A selection of T cell receptor beta chains follows, all from one sample in a study of blood T cell repertoires in COVID-19. TCRdb's table, derived via immunoSEQ multiplex PCR, lists solely in-frame clones and lacks some. Of under 200,000 clones listed, around 89% are singletons. The sequencing input was peripheral blood. The receptors stem from a man in his forties or fifties with active or convalescent COVID-19. Each CDR3 is given with its conserved first and last residue. The order of the fields is CDR3 DNA, CDR3 protein, J gene, clone size, D gene, V gene. A D gene is named only where the DNA matches it firmly. The size entry is marked missing in some rows and otherwise reads once, few, many or a size class.

TGTGCCAGCAGCCCGCCGGGACAGTTCGGTTCTGGAAACACCATATATTTT	CASSPPGQFGSGNTIYF	TRBJ1-3	medium-sized	TRBD1	TRBV5-4
TGTGCCAGCAGTCCTAGACAGGCAGCCTACGAGCAGTACTTC	CASSPRQAAYEQYF	TRBJ2-7	NA	NA	TRBV28
TGTGCCAGCAGGCCCGACAGGTATAGCAATCAGCCCCAGCATTTT	CASRPDRYSNQPQHF	TRBJ1-5	NA	NA	TRBV5-5
TGCGCCAGCAGCCTAACCTCTAGCGAATGGGCAGATACGCAGTATTTT	CASSLTSSEWADTQYF	TRBJ2-3	NA	NA	TRBV5-1
TGTGCCAGCAGTGAGATGAGGACCGGGGAGCTGTTTTTT	CASSEMRTGELFF	TRBJ2-2	few	NA	TRBV25-1
TGTGCCAGCAGTTACTCGAGAGGAACTCGCACAGATACGCAGTATTTT	CASSYSRGTRTDTQYF	TRBJ2-3	NA	NA	TRBV6-2/TRBV6-3
TGTGCCACCAGTGGGCCGGGACAGGAGAACACTGAAGCTTTCTTT	CATSGPGQENTEAFF	TRBJ1-1	NA	TRBD1	TRBV24-1
TGTGCCATCAGTGACCCGGGGGGCAATGAAAAACTGTTTTTT	CAISDPGGNEKLFF	TRBJ1-4	NA	NA	TRBV10-3
TGTGCCAGCAGTTACCTACGAGAGACCCAGTACTTC	CASSYLRETQYF	TRBJ2-5	NA	NA	TRBV6-2/TRBV6-3
TGTGCCAGCTCACTCCAGGGACAGGGGTATGGCTACACCTTC	CASSLQGQGYGYTF	TRBJ1-2	NA	TRBD1	TRBV18
TGCGCCAGCGGGGGGGACAGGGAATCACCCCTCCACTTT	CASGGDRESPLHF	TRBJ1-6	NA	TRBD1	TRBV10-2
TGTGCCAGCAGAATACGGGACAGCCAAGAGACCCAGTACTTC	CASRIRDSQETQYF	TRBJ2-5	NA	TRBD1	TRBV2
TGTGCCAGCAGCCTGGACAGGGTCGAGCAGTACTTC	CASSLDRVEQYF	TRBJ2-7	NA	TRBD1	TRBV7-8
TGTGCCAGCAGCGCCCGGGACAGGGATCAGGAGCAGTTCTTC	CASSARDRDQEQFF	TRBJ2-1	NA	TRBD1	TRBV11-2
TGTGCCAGTAGAAAAGGGGACAGGAACTATGGCTACACCTTC	CASRKGDRNYGYTF	TRBJ1-2	NA	TRBD1	TRBV19
TGTGCCAGCAGCGTTCCGGGACTCTATGGCTACACCTTC	CASSVPGLYGYTF	TRBJ1-2	NA	NA	TRBV9
TGTGCCAGCAGTCAGGCCGGGACAACCCTTTTCCTCCACTTT	CASSQAGTTLFLHF	TRBJ1-6	NA	NA	TRBV28
TGTGCCAGCAGCGCAATCCCGCTTCAGGGTCAAGAGACCCAGTACTTC	CASSAIPLQGQETQYF	TRBJ2-5	NA	NA	TRBV9
TGTGCCACCAGTGATCCAAGCGGGAGTCGTCGCGAGCAGTACTTC	CATSDPSGSRREQYF	TRBJ2-7	NA	TRBD2	TRBV24-1
TGTGCCAGCAGCCCGCGGACAGGGGCGGAAAAACTGTTTTTT	CASSPRTGAEKLFF	TRBJ1-4	NA	TRBD1	TRBV11-2
TGTGCCAGCAGCAACGGACAGGGCCCCAAAAACATTCAGTACTTC	CASSNGQGPKNIQYF	TRBJ2-4	NA	TRBD1	TRBV3-1/TRBV3-2
TGTGCCAGCAGCCAGGACAGGAACACTGAAGCTTTCTTT	CASSQDRNTEAFF	TRBJ1-1	few	NA	TRBV11-2
TGTGCCAGCAGCTCCGTTCAGGGGAGGAACACTGAAGCTTTCTTT	CASSSVQGRNTEAFF	TRBJ1-1	NA	NA	TRBV13
TGTGCCAGCAGTGAGCATGGGGACTACTCCACAGATACGCAGTATTTT	CASSEHGDYSTDTQYF	TRBJ2-3	NA	TRBD2	TRBV6-1
TGTGCCAGTAGTAGGAGCAGCGGCTCTGGGGCCAACGTCCTGACTTTC	CASSRSSGSGANVLTF	TRBJ2-6	NA	NA	TRBV19
TGTGCCATCAGTGAGTCGGGACAGCCTTCCATCCAGCATTTT	CAISESGQPSIQHF	TRBJ1-5	NA	TRBD1	TRBV10-3
TGTGCCAGCAGTTACTCGGCAGGCGAGCAGTACTTC	CASSYSAGEQYF	TRBJ2-7	NA	NA	TRBV6-6
TGTGCCAGCACTTACCCCCGAGGTGGAAAGAACACTGAAGCTTTCTTT	CASTYPRGGKNTEAFF	TRBJ1-1	NA	NA	TRBV6-2/TRBV6-3
TGTGCCAGCAGCGTAGACAGCTCCTATAATTCACCCCTCCACTTT	CASSVDSSYNSPLHF	TRBJ1-6	NA	NA	TRBV9
TGTGCCAGCAGACCGACTAGCGGATCCTACAATGAGCAGTTCTTC	CASRPTSGSYNEQFF	TRBJ2-1	once	TRBD2	TRBV7-6
TGTGCCAGCAGCTCGGGACTAGCGGGGAGCTCCTACAATGAGCAGTTCTTC	CASSSGLAGSSYNEQFF	TRBJ2-1	NA	TRBD2	TRBV7-7
TGTGCCAGCAGCTATGGACTAGCGGGAGTAGAGACCCAGTACTTC	CASSYGLAGVETQYF	TRBJ2-5	NA	TRBD2	TRBV7-2
TGTGCCAGCAGTCCCTCGGACAGGGGAAATGGAAATCAGCCCCAGCATTTT	CASSPSDRGNGNQPQHF	TRBJ1-5	NA	TRBD1	TRBV28
TGTGCCAGCAGTTACCGGACAGGGGACACTGAAGCTTTCTTT	CASSYRTGDTEAFF	TRBJ1-1	NA	TRBD1	TRBV6-5
TGTGCCAGCAGCTTAGAGTGGCAGACCGGGGAGCTGTTTTTT	CASSLEWQTGELFF	TRBJ2-2	NA	NA	TRBV7-9
TGCGCCAGCAGCTTGGCCATTAGCGGAGGACAAGAGACCCAGTACTTC	CASSLAISGGQETQYF	TRBJ2-5	NA	NA	TRBV5-1
TGTGCCAGCAGCTTTGGACTAGGGCTCTGGGGGGATGGCTACACCTTC	CASSFGLGLWGDGYTF	TRBJ1-2	NA	NA	TRBV7-6
TGTGCCAGCAGCTTTCGGTCACAGGGGGGAAGGAACACTGAAGCTTTCTTT	CASSFRSQGGRNTEAFF	TRBJ1-1	NA	TRBD1	TRBV7-9
TGTGCCAGCTCACTCATAGGGGGGGGCGAGCAGTTCTTC	CASSLIGGGEQFF	TRBJ2-1	NA	NA	TRBV18
TGTGCCAGCAGTTCGGGGACAGGGGGTCGGAGAGAGCAGTACTTC	CASSSGTGGRREQYF	TRBJ2-7	NA	TRBD1	TRBV27
TGTGCCAGCAGTTACATCAATGGGGGGGGTCGGGAGACCCAGTACTTC	CASSYINGGGRETQYF	TRBJ2-5	once	TRBD2	TRBV6-5
TGTGCCACCAGTGGGGCGGGAGCCTCAGATACGCAGTATTTT	CATSGAGASDTQYF	TRBJ2-3	once	TRBD2	TRBV24-1
TGTGCCAGCAGTTACGGTCAGGGGGGCACTGAAGCTTTCTTT	CASSYGQGGTEAFF	TRBJ1-1	NA	TRBD1	TRBV6-5
TGTGCCAGCAGTTTCTACGACTCTGGCATTCAGTACTTC	CASSFYDSGIQYF	TRBJ2-4	once	NA	TRBV27
TGTGCCAGCAGCTTTCGGGGGGGTATGGCTGAAGCTTTCTTT	CASSFRGGMAEAFF	TRBJ1-1	NA	NA	TRBV11-3
TGTGCCAGTAGTCCCACAGGGGAGACCGGGGAGCTGTTTTTT	CASSPTGETGELFF	TRBJ2-2	once	TRBD1	TRBV19
TGTGCCTGGAGTGGGAGTAGAAACACCATATATTTT	CAWSGSRNTIYF	TRBJ1-3	NA	NA	TRBV30
TGTGCCTCCGGCCGGGACAGCTACAATGAGCAGTTCTTC	CASGRDSYNEQFF	TRBJ2-1	once	TRBD1	TRBV19
TGTGCCAGCAGTTTCCTTCATCCGGGACAGGGCTCCTACGAGCAGTACTTC	CASSFLHPGQGSYEQYF	TRBJ2-7	NA	TRBD1	TRBV27
TGCGCCAGCAGCTTGGACAAAGTTTACACTGAAGCTTTCTTT	CASSLDKVYTEAFF	TRBJ1-1	NA	NA	TRBV5-1
TGTGCCACCTCGGGAGAGAACACCGGGGAGCTGTTTTTT	CATSGENTGELFF	TRBJ2-2	NA	NA	TRBV2
TGTGCCAGCAGCCAAGAGGAGGTTAGCGGGGGGACCTACGAGCAGTACTTC	CASSQEEVSGGTYEQYF	TRBJ2-7	once	TRBD2	TRBV4-2
TGTGCCAGCAGTGAAGGGCCAATTCTTGGAAACACCATATATTTT	CASSEGPILGNTIYF	TRBJ1-3	once	NA	TRBV2
TGTGCCAGCAGGGAACGAGGAGGAAGGGGGGAGCTGTTTTTT	CASRERGGRGELFF	TRBJ2-2	NA	NA	TRBV2
TGTGCCAGCAGTGAAAAGGGACAGGGGAATCAGCCCCAGCATTTT	CASSEKGQGNQPQHF	TRBJ1-5	NA	TRBD1	TRBV6-1
TGTGCCAGCAGTCGGGCGGGATCACCCCTCCACTTT	CASSRAGSPLHF	TRBJ1-6	NA	NA	TRBV25-1
TGTGCCAGCAGTTACGATAGGGACAGGGTCATCTACGAGCAGTACTTC	CASSYDRDRVIYEQYF	TRBJ2-7	NA	TRBD1	TRBV6-2/TRBV6-3